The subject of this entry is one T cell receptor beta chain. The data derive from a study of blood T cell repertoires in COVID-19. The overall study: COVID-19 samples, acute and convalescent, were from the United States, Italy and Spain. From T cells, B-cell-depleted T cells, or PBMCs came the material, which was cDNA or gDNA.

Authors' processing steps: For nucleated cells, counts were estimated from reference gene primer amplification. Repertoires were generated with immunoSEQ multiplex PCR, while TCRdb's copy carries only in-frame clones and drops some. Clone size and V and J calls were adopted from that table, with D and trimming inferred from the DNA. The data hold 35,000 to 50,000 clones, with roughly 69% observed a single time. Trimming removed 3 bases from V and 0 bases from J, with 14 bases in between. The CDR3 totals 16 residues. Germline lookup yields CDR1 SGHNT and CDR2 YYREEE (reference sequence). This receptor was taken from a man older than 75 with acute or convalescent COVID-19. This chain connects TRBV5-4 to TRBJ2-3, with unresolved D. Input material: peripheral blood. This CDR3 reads CASSSATERSTDTQYF. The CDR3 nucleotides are TGTGCCAGCAGCTCGGCTACAGAGAGAAGCACAGATACGCAGTATTTT.